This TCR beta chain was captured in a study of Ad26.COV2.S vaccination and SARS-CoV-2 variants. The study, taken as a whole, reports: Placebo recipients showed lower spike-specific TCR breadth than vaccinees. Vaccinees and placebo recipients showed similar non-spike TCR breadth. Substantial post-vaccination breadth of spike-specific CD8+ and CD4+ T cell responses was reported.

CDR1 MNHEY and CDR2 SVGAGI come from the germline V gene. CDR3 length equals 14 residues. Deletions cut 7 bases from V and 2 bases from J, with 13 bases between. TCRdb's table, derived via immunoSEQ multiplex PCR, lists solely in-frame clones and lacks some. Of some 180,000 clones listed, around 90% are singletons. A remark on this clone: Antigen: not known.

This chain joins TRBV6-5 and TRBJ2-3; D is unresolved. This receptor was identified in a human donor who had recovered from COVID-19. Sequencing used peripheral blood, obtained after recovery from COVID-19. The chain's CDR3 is CASTPLVSTDTQYF. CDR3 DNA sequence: TGTGCCAGCACCCCATTAGTTTCCACAGATACGCAGTATTTT.